Sequencing of this T cell receptor beta chain was carried out in a study of beta chain features in type 1 diabetes. All of the isolated RNA was reverse transcribed, so expressed TCRB transcripts were sequenced. Repertoires were generated with immunoSEQ multiplex PCR, while TCRdb's copy carries only in-frame clones and drops some. The sample has around 140,000 clones, about a tenth seen once. Notes on the study in general: Fewer insertions but more deletions were seen at VDJ junctions in type 1 diabetes patients.

Germline V CDR1 and CDR2: SNHLY, FYNNEI. This CDR3 region has 13 residues. The germline V and J ends were trimmed by 10 bases and 2 bases, with 14 bases remaining between them. As regards this clone: Antigen unknown.

The sample comprised central memory CD4+ T cells from blood. This receptor was obtained from a woman in her 40s in good health. This chain links TRBV2 with TRBJ2-5, with a possible D match to TRBD1 (6 bases). CDR3 DNA: TGTGCCACCAAAGGGGGATTACAAGAGACCCAGTACTTC. It codes for CATKGGLQETQYF. The full variable domain, rest sourced from reference TRBV2 and TRBJ2-5, is EPEVTQTPSHQVTQMGQEVILRCVPISNHLYFYWYRQILGQKVEFLVSFYNNEISEKSEIFDDQFSVERPDGSNFTLKIRSTKLEDSAMYFCATKGGLQETQYFGPGTRLLVL.